This T cell receptor beta chain was found in a study of CD8 T cells in ankylosing spondylitis. Study-wide results and limits: In ankylosing spondylitis patients, matched synovial fluid reportedly showed significant enrichment of disease-linked clones. As for the disease-linked clones, they showed a CD8+ phenotype and occurred at relatively low frequencies in peripheral blood.

Comments on this clonotype: What it recognizes is unknown.

Preparation of TCR beta libraries was done by quantitative 5'-RACE with molecular barcodes. TCRdb passed the 5' RACE reads through MiXCR, listing each CDR3 protein once. The table shows more than 150,000 distinct CDR3 sequences, with 10% to 15% occurring only once. Sequenced input: blood, either unsorted or a sorted T cell fraction (not recorded which). The clonotype was recovered from a male donor with ankylosing spondylitis or in good health (not recorded which).

The CDR3 is CAISPRGQQETQYF. As DNA, the CDR3 is TGTGCCATCAGTCCTAGGGGACAGCAAGAGACCCAGTACTTC. The genes are TRBV10-3 and TRBJ2-5; TRBD1 aligns across 7 bases. The junction had 5 bases not matched to a gene; V was cut back by 5 bases and J by 2 bases. This CDR3 region has 14 residues. Germline V lookup: CDR1 ENHRY, CDR2 SYGVKD.